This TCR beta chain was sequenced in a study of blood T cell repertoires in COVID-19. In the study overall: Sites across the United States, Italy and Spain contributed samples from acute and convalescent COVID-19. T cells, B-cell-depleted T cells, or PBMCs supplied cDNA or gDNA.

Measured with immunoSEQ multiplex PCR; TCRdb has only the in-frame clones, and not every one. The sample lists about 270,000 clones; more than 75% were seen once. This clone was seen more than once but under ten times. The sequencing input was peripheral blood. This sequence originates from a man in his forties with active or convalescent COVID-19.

The DNA of the CDR3 is TGTGCCAGCAGCTTAGCAGGGGTTCACTATGGCTACACCTTC. This sequence encodes CASSLAGVHYGYTF. The V gene is TRBV11-2, the J gene TRBJ1-2, with a weak D call TRBD1 (6 bases). Looked up from germline, CDR1 is SGHAT and CDR2 is FQNNGV. V lost 1 base and J lost 3, with 9 bases in between. CDR3 length equals 14 residues.